The rows below give T cell receptor beta chains drawn from one sample of a study of spatial heterogeneity in lung cancer. One entry per CDR3 protein results from TCRdb running MiXCR on the 5' RACE reads. The repertoire holds 23,000 or so distinct CDR3 sequences, with 9% to 10% as singletons. The sequencing here drew on PBMCs, taken at follow-up. Source of these receptors: a male donor with early-stage non-small cell lung cancer. CDR3s include the opening cysteine and the closing phenylalanine or tryptophan. Fields, in order: D gene, J gene, clone size, V gene, CDR3 protein, CDR3 DNA. A D gene is named only where the DNA matches it firmly. Where a row states a size, it is once, few, many or the class of an expanded clone; other rows omit it.

>TRBD1|TRBJ2-6|once|TRBV20-1
CSARWTGSGANVLTF
TGCAGTGCCCGGTGGACAGGCTCTGGGGCCAACGTCCTGACTTTC
>.|TRBJ2-6|many|TRBV27
CASRLSGANVLTF
TGTGCCAGCAGACTTTCTGGGGCCAACGTCCTGACTTTC
>.|TRBJ2-1|many|TRBV20-1
CSARPGHNYNEQFF
TGCAGTGCTAGGCCGGGACACAACTACAATGAGCAGTTCTTC
>.|TRBJ2-4|many|TRBV18
CASSPPVWGSIQYF
TGTGCCAGCTCACCACCGGTGTGGGGGAGCATTCAGTACTTC
>.|TRBJ1-1|.|TRBV5-1
CASSSKDGNTEAFF
TGCGCCAGCAGCTCGAAAGACGGGAACACTGAAGCTTTCTTT
>TRBD1|TRBJ2-7|.|TRBV12-3/TRBV12-4
CASSSGGPVEQYF
TGTGCCAGCAGCTCAGGGGGCCCCGTCGAGCAGTACTTC
>.|TRBJ2-7|.|TRBV18
CASSPPGYGQYF
TGTGCGAGCTCACCCCCGGGGTACGGGCAGTACTTC
>.|TRBJ2-5|.|TRBV28
CASSPSRRGDRETQYF
TGTGCCAGCAGTCCCTCGCGCAGGGGGGACCGAGAGACCCAGTACTTC
>.|TRBJ2-7|many|TRBV7-2
CASSLAGTGSYEQYF
TGTGCCAGCAGCTTAGCCGGGACTGGGTCCTACGAGCAGTACTTC
>TRBD1|TRBJ1-4|few|TRBV5-1
CASSFGTGGQSEKLFF
TGCGCCAGCAGCTTTGGGACAGGGGGTCAAAGTGAAAAACTGTTTTTT
>TRBD2|TRBJ2-3|.|TRBV29-1
CSVGVGGGFTDTQYF
TGCAGCGTTGGAGTAGGCGGGGGGTTCACAGATACGCAGTATTTT
>.|TRBJ2-3|many|TRBV5-1
CASSIEGEADTQYF
TGCGCCAGCAGCATTGAGGGGGAGGCAGATACGCAGTATTTT
>.|TRBJ2-2|many|TRBV20-1
CSAPDPGPANTGELFF
TGCAGTGCCCCGGACCCGGGACCTGCGAACACCGGGGAGCTGTTTTTT
>.|TRBJ2-3|.|TRBV5-1
CASSPTFPDTQYF
TGCGCCAGCAGCCCGACGTTCCCAGATACGCAGTATTTT
>.|TRBJ2-1|few|TRBV7-2
CASSLESSYNEQFF
TGTGCCAGCAGCTTAGAGAGCTCCTACAATGAGCAGTTCTTC
>.|TRBJ2-1|many|TRBV4-1
CASTIEYPEANEQFF
TGCGCCAGCACCATCGAATACCCCGAGGCCAATGAGCAGTTCTTC